Sequencing of this T cell receptor beta chain was carried out in a study of blood T cell repertoires in COVID-19. About the study: COVID-19 samples, acute and convalescent, were from the United States, Italy and Spain.

In the original analysis: Reference gene primer amplification yielded estimated nucleated cell counts. Profiling relied on immunoSEQ multiplex PCR, and the TCRdb table lists in-frame clones only, not all of them. The DNA was the basis for D and trimming; V, J and clone size are from that table. This repertoire shows a few hundred thousand clones, 70% to 90% found once; its top ten account for approximately 5.1%. The germline CDR1 and CDR2 sequences are LNHDA and SQIVND (reference sequence). This CDR3 comprises 18 residues. J lost 2 bases, V lost 6 bases, and 13 bases had no gene match. This clonotype was sampled from a man in his fifties with active or convalescent COVID-19. The sequenced sample consisted of peripheral blood. The chain combines TRBV19 with TRBJ2-3; 11 bases align to TRBD2. The CDR3 spells CASSSPAGLAASTDTQYF. The CDR3 nucleotides read TGTGCCAGTAGCAGTCCTGCGGGACTAGCGGCCTCCACAGATACGCAGTATTTT.